Listed below are T cell receptor beta chains from one sample, sequenced in a study of post-analysis software for immune sequencing data. MiXCR was run by TCRdb on the PCR reads, yielding one entry per CDR3 protein. This table holds approximately 690,000 distinct CDR3 sequences, about 60% found once. The sample was blood. The receptors come from a girl aged 2 to 10 with multiple sclerosis. The CDR3 runs from the conserved cysteine through the conserved F or W. A D gene is named only where the DNA matches it firmly. Clone size is not always given. Where it is, it says once, few, many or a class for expanded clones.

d_call,j_call,clone_size,v_call,cdr3_aa,cdr3_nt
TRBD1,TRBJ2-5,NA,TRBV5-1,CASTGQIQETQYF,TGCGCCAGCACGGGACAGATACAAGAGACCCAGTACTTC
TRBD2,TRBJ2-7,NA,TRBV6-1,CASSEDGGGPYEQYF,TGTGCCAGCAGTGAAGACGGGGGAGGGCCGTACGAGCAGTACTTC
TRBD1,TRBJ1-5,NA,TRBV5-1,CASSTRTGAINQPQHF,TGCGCCAGCAGCACGAGGACAGGGGCTATCAATCAGCCCCAGCATTTT
TRBD1,TRBJ2-5,NA,TRBV6-1,CASTRDRVSQETQYF,TGTGCCAGCACCCGGGACAGGGTGAGCCAAGAGACCCAGTACTTC
TRBD2,TRBJ2-3,NA,TRBV15,CATSRVHGLADTQYF,TGTGCCACCAGCAGAGTTCACGGACTAGCTGATACGCAGTATTTT
TRBD1,TRBJ2-5,NA,TRBV14,CASSPRGSYGTGQETQYF,TGTGCCAGCAGCCCGAGGGGGTCTTACGGGACAGGACAAGAGACCCAGTACTTC
NA,TRBJ1-2,NA,TRBV4-2,CASSLPGTDGYTF,TGTGCCAGCAGCCTCCCGGGGACCGACGGCTACACCTTC
TRBD2,TRBJ2-7,NA,TRBV6-6,CASGTSGYEQYF,TGTGCCAGCGGGACTAGCGGGTACGAGCAGTACTTC
NA,TRBJ1-2,NA,TRBV15,CATSRDRRDGYTF,TGTGCCACCAGCAGAGATCGCAGGGATGGCTACACCTTC
TRBD1,TRBJ1-2,NA,TRBV29-1,CSVERGPYNYGYTF,TGCAGCGTTGAGAGGGGGCCGTATAACTATGGCTACACCTTC
TRBD2,TRBJ2-4,NA,TRBV4-1,CASSQGAGGPFQYF,TGCGCCAGCAGCCAAGGCGCGGGAGGCCCTTTTCAGTACTTC
NA,TRBJ1-1,NA,TRBV6-2/TRBV6-3,CASMTGLNTEAFF,TGTGCCAGCATGACAGGACTGAACACTGAAGCTTTCTTT
TRBD1,TRBJ2-1,NA,TRBV5-1,CASSSLPGQGNNEQFF,TGCGCCAGCAGCTCCCTACCGGGACAGGGCAACAATGAGCAGTTCTTC
NA,TRBJ2-5,NA,TRBV29-1,CSVEPGGDVTQYF,TGCAGCGTTGAACCCGGGGGCGACGTGACCCAGTACTTC
NA,TRBJ2-3,NA,TRBV12-3/TRBV12-4,CASSDLTGRGTDTQYF,TGTGCCAGCAGCGACCTGACCGGGCGGGGTACAGATACGCAGTATTTT
NA,TRBJ2-1,NA,TRBV7-9,CASSLRGANNEQFF,TGTGCCAGCAGCTTACGGGGGGCTAACAATGAGCAGTTCTTC
TRBD1,TRBJ2-1,NA,TRBV5-1,CASRRDRGIYNEQFF,TGCGCCAGCAGACGGGACAGGGGGATTTACAATGAGCAGTTCTTC
NA,TRBJ2-1,few,TRBV12-5,CASGPGALSQFF,TGTGCTAGTGGTCCCGGGGCTTTGAGCCAGTTCTTC
NA,TRBJ2-7,few,TRBV12-3/TRBV12-4,CASSLDVGEQYF,TGTGCCAGCAGTTTAGACGTAGGCGAGCAGTACTTC
TRBD1,TRBJ2-5,NA,TRBV7-9,CASSYTGVETQYF,TGTGCCAGCAGCTATACAGGGGTGGAGACCCAGTACTTC
TRBD1,TRBJ2-1,NA,TRBV6-6,CASTRQGAYNEQFF,TGTGCCAGCACCCGACAGGGGGCCTACAATGAGCAGTTCTTC
NA,TRBJ1-1,NA,TRBV5-5,CASRSGGKNTEAFF,TGTGCCAGCAGAAGCGGGGGGAAGAACACTGAAGCTTTCTTT
NA,TRBJ2-1,few,TRBV29-1,CSVGTDYNEQFF,TGCAGCGTTGGGACCGACTACAATGAGCAGTTCTTC
NA,TRBJ1-6,NA,TRBV2,CASSEGRLSASPLHF,TGTGCCAGCAGTGAAGGCAGACTGTCTGCTTCACCCCTCCACTTT
TRBD1,TRBJ1-2,few,TRBV5-1,CASSSRWDSGGYTF,TGCGCCAGCAGCTCGCGCTGGGACAGTGGTGGCTACACCTTC
NA,TRBJ1-6,NA,TRBV7-6,CASSLTDESSPLHF,TGTGCCAGCAGCTTAACCGACGAAAGTTCACCCCTCCACTTT
TRBD2,TRBJ2-5,NA,TRBV10-3,CAITAGGGEIQYF,TGTGCCATCACCGCTGGTGGGGGGGAGATCCAGTACTTC
NA,TRBJ1-4,NA,TRBV5-1,CASSPPAAGRGEKLFF,TGCGCCAGCAGCCCCCCCGCGGCAGGGAGGGGTGAAAAACTGTTTTTT
NA,TRBJ2-2,few,TRBV4-2,CASSQGRAYHTNTGELFF,TGTGCCAGCAGCCAAGGAAGGGCCTACCACACGAACACCGGGGAGCTGTTTTTT
TRBD2,TRBJ2-7,NA,TRBV20-1,CSVSPPSGIYEQYF,TGCAGTGTTTCGCCCCCTAGCGGGATCTACGAGCAGTACTTC
NA,TRBJ1-6,NA,TRBV3-1,CASRTGQRNSPLHF,TGTGCCAGCAGGACCGGACAGAGAAATTCACCCCTCCACTTT
NA,TRBJ2-1,NA,TRBV7-2,CASSLDSYPYNEQFF,TGTGCCAGCAGCTTGGACTCCTATCCCTACAATGAGCAGTTCTTC
TRBD2,TRBJ2-4,NA,TRBV5-6,CASSGGLAGTIQYF,TGTGCCAGCAGCGGGGGACTAGCGGGGACCATTCAGTACTTC
TRBD2,TRBJ2-7,NA,TRBV5-1,CASSLVGLAGAQVEQYF,TGCGCCAGCAGCTTGGTGGGACTAGCGGGAGCCCAGGTGGAGCAGTACTTC
NA,TRBJ2-2,NA,TRBV20-1,CSASVTQTGELFF,TGCAGTGCTAGTGTCACCCAGACCGGGGAGCTGTTTTTT
NA,TRBJ2-1,NA,TRBV12-3/TRBV12-4,CASSIGASSYNEQFF,TGTGCCAGCAGCATCGGGGCAAGCTCCTACAATGAGCAGTTCTTC
TRBD1,TRBJ1-1,once,TRBV29-1,CSVDRGPGTEAFF,TGCAGCGTTGATAGGGGGCCGGGCACTGAAGCTTTCTTT
NA,TRBJ2-5,few,TRBV10-3,CAISTTEQETQYF,TGTGCCATCAGTACGACAGAGCAAGAGACCCAGTACTTC
TRBD1,TRBJ2-6,NA,TRBV9,CASSVTGGQGALRSTNVLTF,TGTGCCAGCAGCGTGACGGGGGGACAGGGGGCGCTTCGAAGCACCAACGTCCTGACTTTC
TRBD2,TRBJ2-7,few,TRBV29-1,CSATSGRYEQYF,TGCAGCGCCACTAGCGGGAGATACGAGCAGTACTTC
NA,TRBJ2-3,NA,TRBV6-5,CASSVSVGRTDTQYF,TGTGCCAGCAGTGTCAGTGTGGGTCGCACAGATACGCAGTATTTT
NA,TRBJ1-5,NA,TRBV20-1,CSARDYNSNQPQHF,TGCAGTGCTAGAGATTATAATAGCAATCAGCCCCAGCATTTT
NA,TRBJ2-1,few,TRBV7-2,CASSSPLVYNEQFF,TGTGCCAGCAGCTCCCCCCTAGTGTACAATGAGCAGTTCTTC
TRBD2,TRBJ2-1,once,TRBV5-6,CASSLFRISGGGEQFF,TGTGCCAGCAGCTTGTTTCGGATCAGCGGGGGGGGCGAGCAGTTCTTC
NA,TRBJ2-6,NA,TRBV12-3/TRBV12-4,CASSLSPKLSSGANVLTF,TGTGCCAGCAGTTTATCTCCCAAACTTTCCTCTGGGGCCAACGTCCTGACTTTC
NA,TRBJ1-2,NA,TRBV4-3,CASSQGGMVAWAGGYTF,TGCGCCAGCAGCCAAGGGGGGATGGTGGCCTGGGCGGGTGGCTACACCTTC
TRBD2,TRBJ2-4,NA,TRBV7-2,CASRSGTSGNRYF,TGTGCCAGCAGATCAGGGACTAGCGGGAACCGGTACTTC
NA,TRBJ1-1,NA,TRBV5-1,CASSESPDTEAFF,TGCGCCAGCAGCGAAAGCCCGGACACTGAAGCTTTCTTT